The clone carrying this TCR beta chain was seen many times. Its antigen is unidentified. TCRdb ran MiXCR on the reads and lists one entry per CDR3 protein. The table has a few hundred thousand distinct CDR3 sequences, around two fifths seen once. The CDR3 extends over 17 amino acids. With 5 bases clipped from V and 5 bases from J, the junction kept 10 bases outside the gene matches. Germline CDR1 reads SGHVS; CDR2 reads FNYEAQ. This entry is derived from a study of T cell repertoires in cytomegalovirus infection. The sequenced sample was cultured PBMCs, obtained from culture after CMV antigen stimulation. The gene calls are TRBV7-6 and TRBJ2-5; 14 bases align to TRBD2. The clonotype was recovered from a human donor in good health (CMV status not recorded). Some clones in this sample may be carry-over from other donors' samples. The CDR3 reads CASSPPTSGRARETQYF. CDR3 sequence (DNA): TGTGCCAGCAGCCCGCCGACTAGCGGGAGGGCTCGGGAGACCCAGTACTTC.